This T cell receptor beta chain is drawn from a study of T cell responses to AZD1222 COVID-19 vaccine. Study-wide results and limits: Mostly white British, mostly female donors; authors suggested clonal diversity may be underestimated.

CDR1 SEHNR and CDR2 FQNEAQ come from the germline V gene (reference sequence). V was trimmed by 5 bases and J by 0 bases, leaving 10 bases between them. The CDR3 is made up of 14 amino acids. The table came from immunoSEQ multiplex PCR; TCRdb's copy has only in-frame clones and leaves some out. The sample holds 90,000 to 150,000 clones, about 87% seen once. A note on this clone: Its matching antigen is unknown.

The clonotype was recovered from an adult in good health. V usage is TRBV7-9 and J usage is TRBJ2-5, with D possibly TRBD2 on 6 matching bases. The sequencing here drew on peripheral blood, taken on day 0 of AZD1222 vaccination. The CDR3: CASSPGDYQETQYF. The CDR3 bases are TGTGCCAGCAGCCCTGGGGACTACCAAGAGACCCAGTACTTC.